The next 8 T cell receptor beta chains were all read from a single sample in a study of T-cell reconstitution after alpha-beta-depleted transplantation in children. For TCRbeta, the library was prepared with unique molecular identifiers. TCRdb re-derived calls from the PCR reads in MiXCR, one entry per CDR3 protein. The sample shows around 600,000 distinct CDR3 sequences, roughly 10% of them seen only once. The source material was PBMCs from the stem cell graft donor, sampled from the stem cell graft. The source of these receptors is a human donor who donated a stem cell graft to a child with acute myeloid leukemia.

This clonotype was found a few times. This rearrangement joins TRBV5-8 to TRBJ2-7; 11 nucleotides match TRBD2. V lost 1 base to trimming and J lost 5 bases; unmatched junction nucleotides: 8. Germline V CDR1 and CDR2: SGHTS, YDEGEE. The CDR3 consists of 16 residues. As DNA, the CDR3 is TGTGCCAGCAGCTTGATTACTAGCGGGAGATTGGACGAGCAGTACTTC. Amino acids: CASSLITSGRLDEQYF.

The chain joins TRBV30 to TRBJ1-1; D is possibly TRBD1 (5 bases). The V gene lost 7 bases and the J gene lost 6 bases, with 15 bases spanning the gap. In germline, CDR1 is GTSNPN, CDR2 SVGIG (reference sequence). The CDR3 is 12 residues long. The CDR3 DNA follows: TGTGCCTCCTCCAGGGTGGCGGCTGAAGCTTTCTTT. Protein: CASSRVAAEAFF. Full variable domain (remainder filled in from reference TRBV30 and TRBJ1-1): SQTIHQWPATLVQPVGSPLSLECTVEGTSNPNLYWYRQAAGRGLQLLFYSVGIGQISSEVPQNLSASRPQDRQFILSSKKLLLSDSGFYLCASSRVAAEAFFGQGTRLTVV.

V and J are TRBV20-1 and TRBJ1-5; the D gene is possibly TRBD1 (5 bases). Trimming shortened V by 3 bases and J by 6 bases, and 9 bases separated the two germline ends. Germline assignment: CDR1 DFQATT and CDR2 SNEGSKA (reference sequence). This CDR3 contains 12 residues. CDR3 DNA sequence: TGCAGTGCTAGGGTCGGGGGTCAGCCCCAGCATTTT. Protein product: CSARVGGQPQHF.

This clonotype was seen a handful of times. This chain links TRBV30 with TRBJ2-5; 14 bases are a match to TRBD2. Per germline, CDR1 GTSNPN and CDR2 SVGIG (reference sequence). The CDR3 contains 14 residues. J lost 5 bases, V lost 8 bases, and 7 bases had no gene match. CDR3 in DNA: TGTGCCGGGACTAGCGGGAGTGTCGGCGAGACCCAGTACTTC. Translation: CAGTSGSVGETQYF.

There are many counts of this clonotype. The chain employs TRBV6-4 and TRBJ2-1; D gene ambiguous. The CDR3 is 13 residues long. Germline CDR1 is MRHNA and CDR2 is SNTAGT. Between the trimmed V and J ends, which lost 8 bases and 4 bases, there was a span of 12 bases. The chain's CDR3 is CASASESYNEQFF. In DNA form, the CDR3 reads TGTGCCAGCGCGTCAGAGTCTTACAATGAGCAGTTCTTC.

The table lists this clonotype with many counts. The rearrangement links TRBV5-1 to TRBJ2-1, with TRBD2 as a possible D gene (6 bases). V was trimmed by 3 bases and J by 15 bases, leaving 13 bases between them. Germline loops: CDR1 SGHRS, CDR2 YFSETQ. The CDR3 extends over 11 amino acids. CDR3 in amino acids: CASSSDYRRFF. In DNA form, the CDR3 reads TGCGCCAGCAGCTCGGACTACCGGAGGTTCTTC.

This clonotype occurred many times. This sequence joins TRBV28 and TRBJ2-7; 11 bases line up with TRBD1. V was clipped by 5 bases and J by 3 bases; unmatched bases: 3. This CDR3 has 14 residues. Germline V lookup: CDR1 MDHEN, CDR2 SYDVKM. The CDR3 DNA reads TGTGCCAGCAGTATTGGGACAGGGGGCTACGAGCAGTACTTC. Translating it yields CASSIGTGGYEQYF.

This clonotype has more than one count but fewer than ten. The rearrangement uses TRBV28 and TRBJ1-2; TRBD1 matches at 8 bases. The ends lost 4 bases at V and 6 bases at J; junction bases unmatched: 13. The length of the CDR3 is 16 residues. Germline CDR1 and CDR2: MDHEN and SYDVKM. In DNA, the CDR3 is TGTGCCAGCAGTTCCATTTTTCCGGGACAGGCGAATGGCTACACCTTC. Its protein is CASSSIFPGQANGYTF.